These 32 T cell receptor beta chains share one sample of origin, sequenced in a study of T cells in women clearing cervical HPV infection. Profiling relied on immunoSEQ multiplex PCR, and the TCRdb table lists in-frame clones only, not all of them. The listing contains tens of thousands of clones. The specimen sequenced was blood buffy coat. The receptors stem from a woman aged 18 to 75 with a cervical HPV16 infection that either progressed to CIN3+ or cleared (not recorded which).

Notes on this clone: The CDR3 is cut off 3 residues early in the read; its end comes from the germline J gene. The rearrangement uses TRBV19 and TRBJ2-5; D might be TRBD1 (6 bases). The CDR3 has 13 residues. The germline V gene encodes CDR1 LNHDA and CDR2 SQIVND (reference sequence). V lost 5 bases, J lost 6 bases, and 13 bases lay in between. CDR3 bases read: TGTGCCAGTAGTCCCGAGGGGGAGAAGACC. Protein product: CASSPEGEKT. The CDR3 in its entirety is CASSPEGEKTQYF.

CDR3 loop: CASNRATNEKLFF. CDR3 DNA (partial): TGTGCCTCCAACAGGGCAACTAATGAAAAA. The gene calls are TRBV30 and TRBJ1-4; maybe TRBD1 (6 bases). The read comes to an end 3 residues before the CDR3 does, leaving the germline J gene to fill in the end. V gave up 7 bases and J gave up 0 bases, with 9 bases separating them. The CDR3 length is 13 residues. The V gene's germline CDR1 is GTSNPN and CDR2 SVGIG (reference sequence).

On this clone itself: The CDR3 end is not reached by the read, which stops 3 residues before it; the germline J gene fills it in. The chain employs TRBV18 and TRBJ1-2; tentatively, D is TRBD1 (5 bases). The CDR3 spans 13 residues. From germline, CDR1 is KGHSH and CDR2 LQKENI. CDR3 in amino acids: CASSDGRVHDYTF. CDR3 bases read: TGTGCCAGCTCAGACGGCAGGGTGCACGAC.

This CDR3 is CASSEMGQGGYTF. The part of the CDR3 DNA that was read is TGTGCCAGCAGTGAGATGGGGCAGGGTGGC. The chain links TRBV2 to TRBJ1-2, with TRBD1 as a possible D gene (5 bases). The read stops 3 residues short of the end of the CDR3; the missing end is completed from the germline J gene. From germline, CDR1 is SNHLY and CDR2 FYNNEI. The CDR3 is 13 amino acids. V was clipped by 3 bases and J by 7 bases, with 12 bases between them.

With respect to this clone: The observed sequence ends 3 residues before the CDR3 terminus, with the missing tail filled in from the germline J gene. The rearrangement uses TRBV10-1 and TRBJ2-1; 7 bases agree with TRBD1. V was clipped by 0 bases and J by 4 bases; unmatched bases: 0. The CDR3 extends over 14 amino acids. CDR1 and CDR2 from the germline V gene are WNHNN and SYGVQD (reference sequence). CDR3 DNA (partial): TGCGCCAGCAGTGAGTCGGGACAGTACAATGAG. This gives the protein CASSESGQYNE. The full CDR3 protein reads CASSESGQYNEQFF.

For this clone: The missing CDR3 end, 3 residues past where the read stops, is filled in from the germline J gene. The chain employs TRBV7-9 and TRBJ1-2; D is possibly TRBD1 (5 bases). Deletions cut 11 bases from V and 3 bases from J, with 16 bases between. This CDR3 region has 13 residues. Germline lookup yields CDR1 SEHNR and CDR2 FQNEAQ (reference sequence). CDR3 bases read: TGTGCCGGATTTTCCGGGGGGGACTATGGC. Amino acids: CAGFSGGDYG. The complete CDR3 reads CAGFSGGDYGYTF.

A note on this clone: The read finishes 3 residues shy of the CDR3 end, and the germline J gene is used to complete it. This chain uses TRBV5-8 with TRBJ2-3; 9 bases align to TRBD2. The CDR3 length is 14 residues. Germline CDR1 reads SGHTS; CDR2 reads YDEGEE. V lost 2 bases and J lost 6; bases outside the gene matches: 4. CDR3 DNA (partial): TGTGCCAGCAGCTTTAGCGGGGGAGGGGATACG. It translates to CASSFSGGGDT. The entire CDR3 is CASSFSGGGDTQYF.

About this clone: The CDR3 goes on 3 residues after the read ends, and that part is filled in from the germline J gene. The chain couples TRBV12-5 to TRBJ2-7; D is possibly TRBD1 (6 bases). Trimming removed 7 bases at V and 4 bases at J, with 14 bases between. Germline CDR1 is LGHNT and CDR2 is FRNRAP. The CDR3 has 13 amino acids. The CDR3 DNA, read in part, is TGTGCTAGTGCCCTCCCGGGGACATACGAG. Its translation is CASALPGTYE. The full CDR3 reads CASALPGTYEQYF.

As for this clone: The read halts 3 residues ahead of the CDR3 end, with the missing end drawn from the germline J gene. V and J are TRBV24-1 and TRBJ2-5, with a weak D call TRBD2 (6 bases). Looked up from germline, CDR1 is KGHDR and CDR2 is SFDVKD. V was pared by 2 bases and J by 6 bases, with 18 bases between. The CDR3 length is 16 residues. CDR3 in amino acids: CATSDCRGLKWQTQYF. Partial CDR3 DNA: TGTGCCACCAGTGATTGTAGGGGACTCAAATGGCAGACC.

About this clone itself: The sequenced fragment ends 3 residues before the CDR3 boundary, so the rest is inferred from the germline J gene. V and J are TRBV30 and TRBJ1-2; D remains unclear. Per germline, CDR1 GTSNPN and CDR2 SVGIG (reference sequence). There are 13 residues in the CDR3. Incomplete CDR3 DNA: TGTGCCTGGAGTGTACACAGCGGGAGAGAC. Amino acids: CAWSVHSGRD. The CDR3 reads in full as CAWSVHSGRDYTF.

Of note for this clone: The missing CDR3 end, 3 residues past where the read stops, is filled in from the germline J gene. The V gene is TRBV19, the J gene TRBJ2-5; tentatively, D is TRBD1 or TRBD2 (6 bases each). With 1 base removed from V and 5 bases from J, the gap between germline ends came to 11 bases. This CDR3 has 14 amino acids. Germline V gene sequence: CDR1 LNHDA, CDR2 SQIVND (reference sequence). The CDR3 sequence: CASSIGTGRETQYF. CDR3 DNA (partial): TGTGCCAGTAGTATAGGTACAGGGAGGGAGACC.

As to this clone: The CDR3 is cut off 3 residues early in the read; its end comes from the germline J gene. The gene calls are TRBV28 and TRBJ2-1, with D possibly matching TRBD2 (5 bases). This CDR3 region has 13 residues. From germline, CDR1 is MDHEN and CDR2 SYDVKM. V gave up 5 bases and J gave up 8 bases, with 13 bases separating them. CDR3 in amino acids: CASSEEGRDEQFF. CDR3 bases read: TGTGCCAGCAGTGAAGAGGGTCGTGATGAG.

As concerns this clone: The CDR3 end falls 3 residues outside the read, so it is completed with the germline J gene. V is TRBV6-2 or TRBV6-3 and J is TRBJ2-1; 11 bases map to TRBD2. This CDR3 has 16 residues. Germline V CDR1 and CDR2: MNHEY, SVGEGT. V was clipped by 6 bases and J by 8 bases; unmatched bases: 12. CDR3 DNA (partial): TGTGCCAGCAGCCTAGCACTAGCGGGAGAGGCGTATGAG. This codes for CASSLALAGEAYE. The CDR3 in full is CASSLALAGEAYEQFF.

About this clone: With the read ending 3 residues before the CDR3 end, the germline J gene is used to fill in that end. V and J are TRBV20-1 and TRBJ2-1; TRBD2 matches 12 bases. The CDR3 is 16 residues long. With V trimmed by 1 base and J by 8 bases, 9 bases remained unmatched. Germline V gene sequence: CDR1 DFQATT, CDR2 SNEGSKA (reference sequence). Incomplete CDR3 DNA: TGCAGTGCTAGAGGGGCTAGCGGGAGGGTCCGGGATGAG. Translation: CSARGASGRVRDE. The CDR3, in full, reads CSARGASGRVRDEQFF.

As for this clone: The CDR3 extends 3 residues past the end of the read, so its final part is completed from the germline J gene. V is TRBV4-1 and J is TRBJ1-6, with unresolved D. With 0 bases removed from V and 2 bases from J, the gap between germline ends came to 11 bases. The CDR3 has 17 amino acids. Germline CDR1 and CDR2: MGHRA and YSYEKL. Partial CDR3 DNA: TGCGCCAGCAGCCAAGAGGCGGGCTACACCTATAATTCACCC. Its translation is CASSQEAGYTYNSP. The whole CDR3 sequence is CASSQEAGYTYNSPLHF.

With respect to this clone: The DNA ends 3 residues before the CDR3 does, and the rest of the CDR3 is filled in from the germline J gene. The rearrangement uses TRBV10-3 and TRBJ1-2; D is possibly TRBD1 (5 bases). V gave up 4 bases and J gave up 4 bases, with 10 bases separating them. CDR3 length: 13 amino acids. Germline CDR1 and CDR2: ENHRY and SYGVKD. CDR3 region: CAISAGVRYGYTF. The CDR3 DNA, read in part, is TGTGCCATCAGTGCGGGGGTTCGCTATGGC.

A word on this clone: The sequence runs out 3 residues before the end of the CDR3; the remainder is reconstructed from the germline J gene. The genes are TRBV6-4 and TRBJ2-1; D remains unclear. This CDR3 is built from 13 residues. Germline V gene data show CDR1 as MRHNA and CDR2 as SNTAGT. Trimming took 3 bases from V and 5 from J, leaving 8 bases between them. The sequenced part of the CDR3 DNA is TGTGCCAGCAGTGAGTCTCCTAACAATGAG. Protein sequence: CASSESPNNE. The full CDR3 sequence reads CASSESPNNEQFF.

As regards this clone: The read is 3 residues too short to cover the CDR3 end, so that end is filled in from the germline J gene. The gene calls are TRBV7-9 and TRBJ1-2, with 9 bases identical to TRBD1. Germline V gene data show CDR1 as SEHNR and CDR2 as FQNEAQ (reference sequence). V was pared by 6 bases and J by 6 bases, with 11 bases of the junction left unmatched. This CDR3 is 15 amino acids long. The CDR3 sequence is CASSFLGTGTNGYTF. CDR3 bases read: TGTGCCAGCAGTTTTCTAGGGACAGGGACTAATGGC.

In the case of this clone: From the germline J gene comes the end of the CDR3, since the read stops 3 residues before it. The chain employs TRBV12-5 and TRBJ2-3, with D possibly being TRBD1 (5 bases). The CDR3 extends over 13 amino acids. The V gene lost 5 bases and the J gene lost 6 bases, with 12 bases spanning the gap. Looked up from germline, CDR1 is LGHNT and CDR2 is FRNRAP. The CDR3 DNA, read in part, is TGTGCTAGTGGTGGCCAACCAGGGGATACG. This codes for CASGGQPGDT. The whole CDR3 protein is CASGGQPGDTQYF.

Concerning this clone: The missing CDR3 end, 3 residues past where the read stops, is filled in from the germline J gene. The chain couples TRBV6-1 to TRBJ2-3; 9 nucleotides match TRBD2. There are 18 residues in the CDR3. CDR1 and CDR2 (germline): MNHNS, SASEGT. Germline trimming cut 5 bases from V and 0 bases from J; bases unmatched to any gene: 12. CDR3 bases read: TGTGCCAGCAGTCAAGACTTGACAGCGGGGGGCAGCACAGATACG. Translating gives CASSQDLTAGGSTDT. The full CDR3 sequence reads CASSQDLTAGGSTDTQYF.

The CDR3: CASSATENTEAFF. The part of the CDR3 DNA that was read is TGTGCCAGCTCCGCGACAGAGAACACTGAA. The chain has TRBV18 and TRBJ1-1, with D perhaps TRBD1 (5 bases). Read data end 3 residues before the CDR3 end; the end is taken from the germline J gene. Germline CDR1 reads KGHSH; CDR2 reads LQKENI. Trimming cost V 6 bases and J 1 base, with 9 bases left between them. The CDR3 spans 13 residues. Together with reference TRBV18 and TRBJ1-1, the CDR3 gives the full variable domain: NAGVMQNPRHLVRRRGQEARLRCSPMKGHSHVYWYRQLPEEGLKFMVYLQKENIIDESGMPKERFSAEFPKEGPSILRIQQVVRGDSAAYFCASSATENTEAFFGQGTRLTVV.

This chain's CDR3 is CASSQDLPGELFF. Incomplete CDR3 DNA: TGTGCCAGCAGCCAAGATCTTCCCGGGGAG. The chain joins TRBV4-2 to TRBJ2-2; D is unclear. Sequencing ends 3 residues short of the CDR3 end; the germline J gene provides the rest. V lost 0 bases to trimming and J lost 6 bases, with 5 bases between them. Germline CDR1 reads LGHNA; CDR2 reads YNFKEQ. The CDR3 totals 13 residues.

This CDR3 is CASSWGASLNEQFF. CDR3 DNA (partial): TGCGCCAGCAGCTGGGGCGCTAGTTTAAATGAG. The chain carries TRBV5-1 and TRBJ2-1; D possibly corresponds to TRBD1 (5 bases). The sequence runs out 3 residues before the end of the CDR3; the remainder is reconstructed from the germline J gene. CDR1 and CDR2 from the germline V gene are SGHRS and YFSETQ. Trimming cost V 3 bases and J 7 bases, with 14 bases left between them. This CDR3 is built from 14 residues.

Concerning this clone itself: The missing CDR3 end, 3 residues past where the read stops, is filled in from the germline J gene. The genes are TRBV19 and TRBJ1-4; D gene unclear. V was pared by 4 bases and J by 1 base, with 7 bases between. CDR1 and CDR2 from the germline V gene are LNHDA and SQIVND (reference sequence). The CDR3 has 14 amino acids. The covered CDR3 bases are TGTGCCAGTAGTACGGGTTTAACTAATGAAAAA. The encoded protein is CASSTGLTNEK. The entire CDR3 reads CASSTGLTNEKLFF.

Incomplete CDR3 DNA: TGTGCCAGCAGTTTACGCAGGGGCGAA. This encodes CASSLRRGE. The entire CDR3 protein reads CASSLRRGELFF. The J gene is TRBJ1-4, the V gene TRBV12-3 or TRBV12-4; D might be TRBD1 (6 bases). Read data end 3 residues before the CDR3 end; the end is taken from the germline J gene. The CDR3 has 12 residues.

The CDR3 here is CASRTGFRGNTEAFF. The sequenced CDR3 bases are TGTGCCAGCAGGACAGGGTTTCGTGGGAACACTGAA. The V and J genes are TRBV27 and TRBJ1-1, with 7 bases lining up with TRBD1. Read sequence stops 3 residues before the CDR3 end, and the germline J gene provides the missing end. J lost 1 base, V lost 6 bases, and 8 bases had no gene match. Germline V gene data show CDR1 as MNHEY and CDR2 as SMNVEV (reference sequence). The CDR3 totals 15 residues.

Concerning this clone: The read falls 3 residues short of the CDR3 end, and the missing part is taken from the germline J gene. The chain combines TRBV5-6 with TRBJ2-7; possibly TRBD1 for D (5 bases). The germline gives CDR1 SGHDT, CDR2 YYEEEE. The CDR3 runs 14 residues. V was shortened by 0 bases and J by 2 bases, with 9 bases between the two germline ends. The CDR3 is CASSLGTFPYEQYF. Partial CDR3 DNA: TGTGCCAGCAGCTTGGGGACATTTCCCTACGAG.

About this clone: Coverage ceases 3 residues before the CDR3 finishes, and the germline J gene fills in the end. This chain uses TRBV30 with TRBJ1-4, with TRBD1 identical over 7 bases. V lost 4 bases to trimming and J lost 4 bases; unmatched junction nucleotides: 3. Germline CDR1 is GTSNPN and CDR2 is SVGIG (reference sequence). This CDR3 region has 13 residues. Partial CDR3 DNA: TGTGCCTGGACGGGACAGTTTAATGAAAAA. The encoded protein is CAWTGQFNEK. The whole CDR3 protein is CAWTGQFNEKLFF.

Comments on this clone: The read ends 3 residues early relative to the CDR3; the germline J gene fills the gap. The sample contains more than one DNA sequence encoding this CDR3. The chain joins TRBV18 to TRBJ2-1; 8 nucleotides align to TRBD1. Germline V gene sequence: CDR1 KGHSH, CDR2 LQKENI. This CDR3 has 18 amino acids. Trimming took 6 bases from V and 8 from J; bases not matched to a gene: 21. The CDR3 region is CASSPPTGQGTGWHEQFF. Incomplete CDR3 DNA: TGTGCCAGCTCCCCCCCGACCGGACAGGGAACGGGCTGGCATGAG. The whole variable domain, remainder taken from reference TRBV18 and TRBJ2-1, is NAGVMQNPRHLVRRRGQEARLRCSPMKGHSHVYWYRQLPEEGLKFMVYLQKENIIDESGMPKERFSAEFPKEGPSILRIQQVVRGDSAAYFCASSPPTGQGTGWHEQFFGPGTRLTVL.

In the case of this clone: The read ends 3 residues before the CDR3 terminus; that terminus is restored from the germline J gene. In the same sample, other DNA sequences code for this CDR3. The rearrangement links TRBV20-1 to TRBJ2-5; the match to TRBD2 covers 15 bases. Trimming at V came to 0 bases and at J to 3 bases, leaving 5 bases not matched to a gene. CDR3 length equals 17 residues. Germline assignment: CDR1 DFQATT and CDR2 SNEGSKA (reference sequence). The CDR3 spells CSARDPRTSGGEETQYF. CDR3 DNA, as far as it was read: TGCAGTGCTAGAGATCCCAGGACTAGCGGGGGGGAAGAGACC.

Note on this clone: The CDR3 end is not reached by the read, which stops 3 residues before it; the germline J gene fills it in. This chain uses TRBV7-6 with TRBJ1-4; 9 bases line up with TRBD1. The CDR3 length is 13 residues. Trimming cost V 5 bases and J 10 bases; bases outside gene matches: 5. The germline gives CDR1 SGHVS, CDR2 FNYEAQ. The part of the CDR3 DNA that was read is TGTGCCAGCAGCGCATGGGACAGGGCAAAA. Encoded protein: CASSAWDRAK. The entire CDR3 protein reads CASSAWDRAKLFF.

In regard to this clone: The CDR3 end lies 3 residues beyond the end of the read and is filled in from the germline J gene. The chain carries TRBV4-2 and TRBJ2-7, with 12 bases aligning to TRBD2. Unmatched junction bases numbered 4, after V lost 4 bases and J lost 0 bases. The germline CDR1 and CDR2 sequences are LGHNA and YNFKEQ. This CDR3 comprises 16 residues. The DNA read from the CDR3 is TGTGCCAGCAGCCGAGGACTAGCGGGGATCTCCTACGAG. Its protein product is CASSRGLAGISYE. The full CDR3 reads CASSRGLAGISYEQYF.